The entry below gives a single T cell receptor beta chain sequence along with its context. No cognate antigen has been identified for it. Base qualities are not at hand, and no much larger clone is one base apart. Trimming removed 3 bases from V and 1 base from J, leaving 14 bases between the germline ends. The CDR3 holds 15 amino acids from the cysteine to the phenylalanine. Only the CDR3 DNA is retained, 45 bases long and in frame from the first base. The germline V gene (reference sequence) provides CDR1 SGHNT and CDR2 YYREEE. For the CD8 naive samples, CD45RO-negative cells were positively selected for CCR7, yielding a CD45RA+CCR7+ population from which TemRA cells were excluded. The donors were healthy, HIV-negative adults with no recently reported acute infections or vaccinations. All donors were Caucasian adults living in Nashville, Tennessee, USA. After blood collection by leukapheresis, PBMCs were isolated using Ficoll-Histopaque density gradient centrifugation and then cryopreserved in the vapor phase of liquid nitrogen. Analytical flow cytometry was used to check the purity and quantity of each magnetically sorted T cell population. Each sorted fraction had its genomic DNA isolated and then quantified by UV absorbance on a Nanodrop 2000c.

The sample belongs to a study of shared clonotypes between healthy human individuals (TCRdb year 2020). In terms of the full investigation: Three men and a couple of women, aged 18 to 49 years, made up the cohort. To estimate repertoire size and how much clonotypes are shared between individuals, the study performed deep sequencing of blood TCR repertoires from five healthy adults. Each donor's leukapheresis produced roughly between roughly 0.85 and 10 billion PBMCs. For each donor, CD4 naive and CD4 memory were each run on three plates, CD8 naive on two plates, and CD8 memory on one plate. Different laboratories and diverse techniques were used to prepare libraries and sequence TCR repertoires, to increase sequencing depth and limit assay-specific biases. General conclusions and limits of the study: Sampling was restricted to blood, and TCR repertoires in tissue are likely to differ from TCR repertoires in blood. Incomplete sequencing was indicated by rarefaction of sorted-subset datasets, despite the large sequencing depth. Higher generation probabilities were observed for clonotypes shared by all four sorted-subset donors than for non-shared clonotypes. Across a handful of donors, approximately 5% of naive CD4, 3% to 3.5% of naive CD8, 2% to 2.5% of memory CD4, and 0.3% to 0.45% of memory CD8 clonotypes were shared. The small number of donors limited the genetic and exposure-history diversity represented. Pairwise subsampling indicated that sequencing depth was expected to affect the degree of clonotype sharing among donors. Estimated clonotype richness was generally larger for naive than for memory subsets.

TCR CDR3 regions were amplified from genomic DNA by multiplex PCR using the deep immunoSEQ assay. Genomic DNA extracted from each cell subset was distributed evenly over all wells of several immunoSEQ 96-well plates, and each plate served as one replicate. For sorted subsets, each replicate PCR was loaded with approximately 0.2 ug genomic DNA, equivalent to some 31,000 T cell genomes. Purified libraries were quantified with a Qubit 3.0 fluorometer, sized on a Bioanalyzer 2100, and re-quantified with the KAPA Library Quantification kit. A separate single-read 150-cycle Illumina NextSeq 550 flow cell was used to sequence each immunoSEQ 96-well plate. Per the authors' processing: Because only junctional sequences without quality scores were contained in the immunoSEQ output, filtering matching that applied to full-length reads could not be performed. To assign V/J genes and CDR3, sequences were annotated using PyIR, a Python wrapper for IgBLAST v1.9, with IMGT germline references. Reads with weak V/J assignments (E-value above 1e-6), missing CDR3, stop codons, out-of-frame junctions, or ambiguous translated residues were removed. V3J clonotypes were defined as sequences sharing an identical inferred V gene, J gene, and CDR3 amino acid sequence. The percentage overlap between two repertoires was calculated by dividing the number of shared unique clonotypes by the size of the smaller repertoire. Richness of each repertoire was evaluated using RTK rarefaction, the Chao1 estimator, and Recon v2.1 estimates of unobserved clonotypes. Generation probabilities were computed with OLGA for all TCRbeta clonotypes obtained by the gDNA method from several donors. The source is immuneACCESS, and TCRdb retained only in-frame sequences with V and J called. Part of the clones is not carried over; for the studies checked, unresolved V genes explain less than half of this, and the remainder is unexplained. V, J and clone size derive from that table, while D and trimming were established from the DNA sequence. Here the sample has 2 million to 2.5 million clones; roughly 91% occur a single time. The top ten hold approximately 1.7% of the sample.

The sample consisted of naive CD8+ T cells from PBMCs. The cell subset or site label corresponds to: CD45RA+CCR7+. This clonotype was obtained from a man aged 18 to 30 in good health. Some clones in this sample may be carry-over from other donors' samples. Recombination joined TRBV5-4 with TRBJ2-7; the D gene is perhaps TRBD2, from 5 matching bases. The CDR3 here reads CASSSTSSVSYEQYF. The DNA sequence is as follows: TGTGCCAGCAGCTCAACTAGTAGTGTTTCCTACGAGCAGTACTTC.